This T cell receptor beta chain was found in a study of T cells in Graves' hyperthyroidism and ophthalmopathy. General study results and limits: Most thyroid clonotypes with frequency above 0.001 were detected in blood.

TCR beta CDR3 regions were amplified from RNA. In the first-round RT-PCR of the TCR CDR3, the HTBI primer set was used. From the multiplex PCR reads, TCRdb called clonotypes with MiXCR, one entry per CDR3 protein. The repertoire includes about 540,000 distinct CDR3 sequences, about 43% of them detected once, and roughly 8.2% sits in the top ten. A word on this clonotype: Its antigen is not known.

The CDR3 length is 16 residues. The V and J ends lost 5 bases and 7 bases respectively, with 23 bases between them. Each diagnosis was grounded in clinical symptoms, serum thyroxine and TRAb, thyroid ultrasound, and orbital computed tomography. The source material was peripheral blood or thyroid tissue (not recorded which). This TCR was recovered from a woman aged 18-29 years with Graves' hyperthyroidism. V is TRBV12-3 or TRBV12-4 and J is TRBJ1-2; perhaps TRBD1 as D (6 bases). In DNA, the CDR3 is TGTGCCAGCAGTCTATCGGGCGGGGGGCGGTGGTTTGGCTACACCTTC. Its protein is CASSLSGGGRWFGYTF.